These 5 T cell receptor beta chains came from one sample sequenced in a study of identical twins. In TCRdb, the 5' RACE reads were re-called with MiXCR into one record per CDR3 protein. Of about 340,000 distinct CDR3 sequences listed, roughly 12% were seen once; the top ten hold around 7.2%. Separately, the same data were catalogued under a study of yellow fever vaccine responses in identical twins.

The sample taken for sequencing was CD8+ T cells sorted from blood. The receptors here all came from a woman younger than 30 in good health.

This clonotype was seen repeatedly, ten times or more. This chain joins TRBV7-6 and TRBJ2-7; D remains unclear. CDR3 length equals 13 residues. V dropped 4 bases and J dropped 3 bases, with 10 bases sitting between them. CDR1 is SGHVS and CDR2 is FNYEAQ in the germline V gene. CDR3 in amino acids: CASSSERNYEQYF. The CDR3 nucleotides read TGTGCCAGCAGCTCAGAACGGAACTACGAGCAGTACTTC.

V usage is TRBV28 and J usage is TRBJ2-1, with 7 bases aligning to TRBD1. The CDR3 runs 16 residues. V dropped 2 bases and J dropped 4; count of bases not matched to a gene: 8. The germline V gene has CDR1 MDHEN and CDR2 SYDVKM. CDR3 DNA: TGTGCCAGCAGTTTACACAGGGGATTCATATACAATGAGCAGTTCTTC. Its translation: CASSLHRGFIYNEQFF. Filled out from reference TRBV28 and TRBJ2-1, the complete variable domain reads DVKVTQSSRYLVKRTGEKVFLECVQDMDHENMFWYRQDPGLGLRLIYFSYDVKMKEKGDIPEGYSVSREKKERFSLILESASTNQTSMYLCASSLHRGFIYNEQFFGPGTRLTVL.

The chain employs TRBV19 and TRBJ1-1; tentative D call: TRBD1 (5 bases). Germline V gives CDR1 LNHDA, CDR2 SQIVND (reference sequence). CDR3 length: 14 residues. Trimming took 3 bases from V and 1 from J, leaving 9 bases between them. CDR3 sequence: CASSMFGGNTEAFF. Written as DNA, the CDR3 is TGTGCCAGTAGTATGTTTGGGGGGAACACTGAAGCTTTCTTT.

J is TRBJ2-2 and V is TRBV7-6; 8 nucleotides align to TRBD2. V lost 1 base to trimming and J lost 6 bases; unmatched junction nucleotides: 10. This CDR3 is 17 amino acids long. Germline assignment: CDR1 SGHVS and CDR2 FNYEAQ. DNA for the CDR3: TGTGCCAGCAGCTTAGTCTTCGGGGGGGCTTCGGCCGGGGAGCTGTTTTTT. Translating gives CASSLVFGGASAGELFF. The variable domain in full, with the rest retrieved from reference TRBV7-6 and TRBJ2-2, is GAGVSQSPRYKVTKRGQDVALRCDPISGHVSLYWYRQALGQGPEFLTYFNYEAQQDKSGLPNDRFSAERPEGSISTLTIQRTEQRDSAMYRCASSLVFGGASAGELFFGEGSRLTVL.

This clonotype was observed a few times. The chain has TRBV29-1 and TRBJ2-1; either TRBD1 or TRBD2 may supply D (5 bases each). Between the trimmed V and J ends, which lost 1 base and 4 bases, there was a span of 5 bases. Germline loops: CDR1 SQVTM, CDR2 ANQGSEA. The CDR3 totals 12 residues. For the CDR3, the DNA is TGCAGCGTTGAAGGGGGGTACAATGAGCAGTTCTTC. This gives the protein CSVEGGYNEQFF.